This TCR beta chain derives from a study of OX40 agonist ivuxolimab in advanced cancers. The overall study: Males comprised over 80% of the group, whose mean age was approximately 60 years (range 23 to 79). Three patients showed partial responses: one hepatocellular carcinoma and two cutaneous melanoma cases. Whole-study findings and limits: Compared with others, partial responders at 0.1-3.0 mg/kg displayed clonal expansion among the lowest. There were, on average, more expanded clones in CD8+ T cells than in CD4+.

Sequencing was performed with immunoSEQ multiplex PCR; in TCRdb, only in-frame clones are kept and a portion is missing. The sample shows around 50,000 clones, roughly 78% of them seen only once. This clone has only one observation. Its antigen remains unidentified. Other DNA variants within this sample encode the same CDR3. This CDR3 is 14 amino acids long. The junction had 10 bases not matched to a gene; V was cut back by 0 bases and J by 12 bases. From germline, CDR1 is SGDLS and CDR2 YYNGEE. The source was CD4+ or CD8+ T cells sorted from blood, collected in a trial of the OX40 agonist ivuxolimab. The source of this sequence is an adult with an advanced solid tumor such as melanoma, head and neck, liver or kidney cancer. This chain connects TRBV9 to TRBJ2-7, with 9 bases that match TRBD2. CDR3 sequence: CASSVGLAETETYF. CDR3 DNA: TGTGCCAGCAGCGTAGGACTAGCGGAAACGGAGACGTACTTC.